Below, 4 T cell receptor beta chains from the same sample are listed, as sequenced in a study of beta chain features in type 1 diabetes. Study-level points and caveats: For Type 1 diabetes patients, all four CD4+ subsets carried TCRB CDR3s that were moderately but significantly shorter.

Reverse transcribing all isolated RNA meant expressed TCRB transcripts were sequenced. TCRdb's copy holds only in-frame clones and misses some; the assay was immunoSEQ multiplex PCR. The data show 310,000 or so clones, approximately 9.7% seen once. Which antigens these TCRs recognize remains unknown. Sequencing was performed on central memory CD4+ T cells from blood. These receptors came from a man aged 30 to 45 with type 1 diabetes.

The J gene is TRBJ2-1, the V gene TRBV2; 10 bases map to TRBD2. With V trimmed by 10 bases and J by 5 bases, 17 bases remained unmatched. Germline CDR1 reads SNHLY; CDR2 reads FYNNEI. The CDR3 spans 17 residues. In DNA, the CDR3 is TGTGCCACCCGTTTAGAGGCCAGCGGGGGGGCAGACAATGAGCAGTTCTTC. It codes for CATRLEASGGADNEQFF.

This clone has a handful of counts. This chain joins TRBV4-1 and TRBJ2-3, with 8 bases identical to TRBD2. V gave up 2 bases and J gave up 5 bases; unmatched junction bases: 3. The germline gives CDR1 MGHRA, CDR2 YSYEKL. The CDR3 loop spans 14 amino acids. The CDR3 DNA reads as TGCGCCAGCAGCCAATCGCGGGGGGAAGATACGCAGTATTTT. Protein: CASSQSRGEDTQYF.

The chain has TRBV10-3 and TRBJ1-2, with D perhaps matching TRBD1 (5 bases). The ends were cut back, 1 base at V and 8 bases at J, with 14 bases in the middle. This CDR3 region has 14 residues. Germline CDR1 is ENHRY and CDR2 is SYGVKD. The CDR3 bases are TGTGCCATCAGTGAGTTCAGGGTAGAAGGAGGCTACACCTTC. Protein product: CAISEFRVEGGYTF.

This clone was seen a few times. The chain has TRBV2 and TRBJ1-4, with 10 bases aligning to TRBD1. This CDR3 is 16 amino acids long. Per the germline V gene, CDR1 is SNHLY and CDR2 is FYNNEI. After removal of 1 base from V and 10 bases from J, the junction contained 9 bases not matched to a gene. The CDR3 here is CASSEDSGTGAVKLFF. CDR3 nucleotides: TGTGCCAGCAGTGAAGACTCCGGGACAGGGGCGGTAAAACTGTTTTTT. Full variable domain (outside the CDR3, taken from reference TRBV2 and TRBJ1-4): EPEVTQTPSHQVTQMGQEVILRCVPISNHLYFYWYRQILGQKVEFLVSFYNNEISEKSEIFDDQFSVERPDGSNFTLKIRSTKLEDSAMYFCASSEDSGTGAVKLFFGSGTQLSVL.